The entry below gives a single T cell receptor (beta chain) sequence along with its context. What it binds is not known. The sample is drawn from a study of T cell responses to AZD1222 COVID-19 vaccine. General observations from the study: Repertoire sampling happened only post peak T cell response. In the spike-specific TCR repertoire, nearly half reportedly target unmutated variant regions. Dominant at 160-218 and 743-854, vaccine-associated CD4 TCRs also spanned spike.

There are 13 residues in the CDR3. Germline CDR1 is SNHLY and CDR2 is FYNNEI. V lost 6 bases and J 2 bases, leaving 9 bases between the germline ends. Libraries were prepared by immunoSEQ multiplex PCR; TCRdb keeps only in-frame clonotypes and omits some of them. The sample holds about 140,000 clones, about 89% seen once. The sequence was obtained from an adult who received the AZD1222 COVID-19 vaccine. Sequencing was performed on peripheral blood, taken 28 days after the second AZD1222 dose. The rearrangement links TRBV2 to TRBJ2-3; D tentatively fits TRBD1 or TRBD2 (5 bases each). CDR3 loop: CASRGDVTDTQYF. The CDR3 coding sequence is TGTGCCAGCAGAGGGGACGTCACAGATACGCAGTATTTT. The variable domain in full, with the rest retrieved from reference TRBV2 and TRBJ2-3, is EPEVTQTPSHQVTQMGQEVILRCVPISNHLYFYWYRQILGQKVEFLVSFYNNEISEKSEIFDDQFSVERPDGSNFTLKIRSTKLEDSAMYFCASRGDVTDTQYFGPGTRLTVL.